This record covers a single T cell receptor beta chain. The antigen is undetermined. This sample was taken from a study of CD8 T cells in Susac syndrome. General observations from the study: The greatest CD8+ clonal expansion in Susac occurred in TEMRA cells and in active patients.

From blood CD8+ and CD4+ T cells, TCR beta sequences were generated. Germline CDR1 reads SQVTM; CDR2 reads ANQGSEA. V lost 4 bases and J 5 bases, leaving 8 bases between the germline ends. The CDR3 is made up of 11 amino acids. The RNA input was roughly 0.5 to 1 ug, and it was reverse transcribed with random hexamers. Via MiXCR, TCRdb re-called the immunoSEQ multiplex PCR reads, giving one row per CDR3 protein. The data show fewer than 140,000 distinct CDR3 sequences, approximately 95% seen once. Sample: CD8+ T cells from PBMCs. V is TRBV29-1 and J is TRBJ1-1, with unresolved D. The clonotype originates from a human donor with Susac syndrome. The DNA of the CDR3 is TGCAGCGTTGGTCTTACAACTGAAGCTTTCTTT. Translated: CSVGLTTEAFF. Based on the CDR3 plus reference TRBV29-1 and TRBJ1-1, the full variable domain is SAVISQKPSRDICQRGTSLTIQCQVDSQVTMMFWYRQQPGQSLTLIATANQGSEATYESGFVIDKFPISRPNLTFSTLTVSNMSPEDSSIYLCSVGLTTEAFFGQGTRLTVV.